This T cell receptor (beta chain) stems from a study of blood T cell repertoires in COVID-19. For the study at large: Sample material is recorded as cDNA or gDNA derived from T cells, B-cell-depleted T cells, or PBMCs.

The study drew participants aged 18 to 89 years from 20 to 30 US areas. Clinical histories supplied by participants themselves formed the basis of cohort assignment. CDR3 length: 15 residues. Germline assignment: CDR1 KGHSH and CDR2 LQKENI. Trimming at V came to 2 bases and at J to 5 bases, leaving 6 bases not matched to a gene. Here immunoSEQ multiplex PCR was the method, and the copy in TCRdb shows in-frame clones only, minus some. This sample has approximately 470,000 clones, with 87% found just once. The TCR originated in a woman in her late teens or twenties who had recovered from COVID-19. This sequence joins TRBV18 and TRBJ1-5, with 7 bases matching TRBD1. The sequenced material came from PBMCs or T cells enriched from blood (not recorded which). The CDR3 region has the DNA TGTGCCAGCTCACCAGGACAGGCCGTGTATCAGCCCCAGCATTTT. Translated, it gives CASSPGQAVYQPQHF.